The 12 T cell receptor beta chains below come from one sample, sequenced in a study of T cell responses to AZD1222 COVID-19 vaccine. Assay used: immunoSEQ multiplex PCR; TCRdb lists only in-frame clones, some missing. The data show roughly 180,000 clones, roughly nine tenths seen once. The specimen comprised peripheral blood, sampled 28 days after the second AZD1222 dose. Every receptor here comes from an adult who received the AZD1222 COVID-19 vaccine.

The rearrangement joins TRBV12-3 or TRBV12-4 to TRBJ1-1; possible D gene TRBD1, 5 bases. V was shortened by 3 bases and J by 7 bases, with 12 bases between the two germline ends. This CDR3 is 13 amino acids long. The CDR3 here is CASSFEGFLEAFF. CDR3 DNA sequence: TGTGCCAGCAGTTTTGAGGGGTTCCTTGAAGCTTTCTTT.

The chain carries TRBV7-2 and TRBJ2-7; 7 positions agree with TRBD2. V lost 3 bases, J lost 1 base, and 12 bases stayed unmatched. Germline V gene lookup returns CDR1 SGHTA and CDR2 FQGNSA. This CDR3 has 17 amino acids. For the CDR3, the DNA is TGTGCCAGCAGCTTTGGGGGAGGGGCCCCTTTTTCCTACGAGCAGTACTTC. Protein product: CASSFGGGAPFSYEQYF.

The J gene is TRBJ1-1, the V gene TRBV5-8, with D unresolved. Germline V gene lookup returns CDR1 SGHTS and CDR2 YDEGEE. This CDR3 comprises 13 residues. V shed 1 base and J shed 6 bases, with 10 bases lying between them. The CDR3 loop is CASSLMGSPEAFF. The CDR3 DNA reads as TGTGCCAGCAGCTTGATGGGTAGCCCTGAAGCTTTCTTT.

The chain uses TRBV10-3 and TRBJ1-1; D is possibly TRBD1 (6 bases). Germline V CDR1 and CDR2: ENHRY, SYGVKD. This CDR3 spans 13 amino acids. Deletions cut 10 bases from V and 1 base from J, with 13 bases between. CDR3 region: CATWTAGNTEAFF. The CDR3, as DNA: TGTGCCACGTGGACAGCGGGGAACACTGAAGCTTTCTTT.

The chain recombines TRBV5-6 with TRBJ1-1; D is unclear. The CDR3 is 14 amino acids. Germline V lookup: CDR1 SGHDT, CDR2 YYEEEE. V dropped 0 bases and J dropped 7 bases, with 13 bases sitting between them. As DNA, the CDR3 is TGTGCCAGCAGCTTGGGATGGACCGCGCATGAAGCTTTCTTT. The encoded protein is CASSLGWTAHEAFF.

This chain joins TRBV11-2 and TRBJ2-7; D gene ambiguous. Trimming removed 5 bases at V and 4 bases at J, with 6 bases between. Germline values: CDR1 SGHAT, CDR2 FQNNGV. CDR3 length equals 11 residues. The CDR3 DNA sequence: TGTGCCAGCAGCGATGATTACGAGCAGTACTTC. Translated, it gives CASSDDYEQYF. Supplemented by reference TRBV11-2 and TRBJ2-7, the full variable domain reads EAGVAQSPRYKIIEKRQSVAFWCNPISGHATLYWYQQILGQGPKLLIQFQNNGVVDDSQLPKDRFSAERLKGVDSTLKIQPAKLEDSAVYLCASSDDYEQYFGPGTRLTVT.

This clone was detected once. The chain couples TRBV6-5 to TRBJ1-4, with D unresolved. The V and J ends lost 6 bases and 8 bases respectively, with 7 bases between them. Germline-derived CDR1 and CDR2 are MNHEY and SVGAGI. The length of the CDR3 is 11 residues. CDR3 residues: CASSRAEKLFF. As DNA, the CDR3 is TGTGCCAGCAGCCGGGCGGAAAAACTGTTTTTT.

The genes are TRBV24-1 and TRBJ1-1; TRBD1 aligns across 8 bases. The germline gives CDR1 KGHDR, CDR2 SFDVKD. V shed 4 bases, J shed 5 bases, and the junction held 5 bases outside the gene matches. The CDR3 has 14 residues. CDR3 bases: TGTGCCACCAGTGACCCACAGGGGGGGACTGAAGCTTTCTTT. Translated: CATSDPQGGTEAFF.

This chain joins TRBV9 and TRBJ2-3; 7 bases agree with TRBD2. Germline-derived CDR1 and CDR2 are SGDLS and YYNGEE. Unmatched junction bases numbered 5, after V lost 0 bases and J lost 4 bases. The CDR3 runs 15 residues. In DNA form, the CDR3 reads TGTGCCAGCAGCGTAGTAGCGGGTGGGGCAGATACGCAGTATTTT. It codes for CASSVVAGGADTQYF.

V and J are TRBV19 and TRBJ1-6, with 7 bases identical to TRBD1. Per the germline V gene, CDR1 is LNHDA and CDR2 is SQIVND (reference sequence). After removal of 6 bases from V and 9 bases from J, the junction contained 11 bases not matched to a gene. The CDR3 has 15 amino acids. CDR3 DNA sequence: TGTGCCAGTAGGCTGATGTGGGACAGCATTTCACCCCTCCACTTT. It is translated as CASRLMWDSISPLHF.

V gene TRBV7-9 combines with J gene TRBJ2-7; D is undetermined. This CDR3 spans 13 amino acids. Germline CDR1 SEHNR, CDR2 FQNEAQ (reference sequence). V lost 2 bases and J lost 5, with 10 bases in between. The CDR3 here is CASSLFGVHEQYF. CDR3 coding DNA: TGTGCCAGCAGCTTATTTGGCGTCCACGAGCAGTACTTC.

J is TRBJ1-3 and V is TRBV11-2, with D possibly TRBD1 on 5 matching bases. The V gene lost 1 base and the J gene lost 0 bases, with 19 bases spanning the gap. From germline, CDR1 is SGHAT and CDR2 FQNNGV. This CDR3 has 19 residues. The CDR3: CASSLGSMGQAHSGNTIYF. The CDR3 nucleotides read TGTGCCAGCAGCTTAGGGAGCATGGGGCAGGCGCACTCTGGAAACACCATATATTTT. The variable domain in full, completed from reference TRBV11-2 and TRBJ1-3, reads EAGVAQSPRYKIIEKRQSVAFWCNPISGHATLYWYQQILGQGPKLLIQFQNNGVVDDSQLPKDRFSAERLKGVDSTLKIQPAKLEDSAVYLCASSLGSMGQAHSGNTIYFGEGSWLTVV.